The present T cell receptor beta chain was sequenced within a study of neurological immune-mediated disorders. General observations from the study: When the repertoires were grouped phylogenetically, those of 18 of the 34 multiple sclerosis patients came together in a single cluster of related CDR3 sequences, which points to a possible repertoire-level signature. No CDR3 amino acid sequences were shared by expanded clones across subjects, suggesting private repertoires in all groups.

The V gene lost 0 bases and the J gene lost 4 bases, with 16 bases spanning the gap. The CDR3 runs to 16 residues. Per the germline V gene, CDR1 is SGHRS and CDR2 is YFSETQ. One entry per CDR3 protein results from TCRdb running MiXCR on the 5' RACE reads. Of around 53,000 distinct CDR3 sequences in the sample, more than 4% were seen once. This clonotype was seen repeatedly, ten times or more. The antigen is undetermined. The clonotype was recovered from a man in his forties or fifties with multiple sclerosis. The sequenced sample consisted of PBMCs. J is TRBJ1-2 and V is TRBV5-1; D uncertain. The CDR3 spells CASSLARDPPLYGYTF. The CDR3 DNA reads TGCGCCAGCAGCTTGGCGCGCGACCCTCCCCTCTATGGCTACACCTTC.